The 8 T cell receptor beta chains listed next were all sequenced from one sample in a study of T cells in Graves' hyperthyroidism and ophthalmopathy (dated by TCRdb to between 2019 and 2020). The library was built by means of multiplex PCR. Sequencing relied on an Illumina HiSeq 2000. The TCR beta CDR3 regions were amplified from the RNA transcripts. For the first round of RT-PCR on the TCR CDR3, the HTBI primer set was used together with the Qiagen OneStep RT-PCR kit. Through fastp at Q25 and MiXCR, TCRdb rebuilt clones from the public reads, retaining in-frame beta chains. Rows merge per CDR3 protein into single entries with the most common DNA and genes. Across this sample there are about 840,000 distinct CDR3 sequences, with about two fifths seen only once. The ten largest clones add up to 7.5% to 9.5% of the sample. The sequencing input was blood. Receptor source: a man between 18 and 35 years old with Graves' hyperthyroidism.

There are a few counts of this clonotype. The chain combines TRBV20-1 with TRBJ2-5; 9 nucleotides line up with TRBD2. This CDR3 contains 15 residues. Germline V gene data show CDR1 as DFQATT and CDR2 as SNEGSKA (reference sequence). V trimming: 0 bases; J trimming: 2 bases; junction bases outside the gene matches: 4. DNA of the CDR3: TGCAGTGCTAGAGATCCGCGGGAGGGGCAAGAGACCCAGTACTTC. Its protein is CSARDPREGQETQYF.

This rearrangement joins TRBV12-3 or TRBV12-4 to TRBJ2-7; possible D gene TRBD1, 6 bases. Trimming removed 6 bases at V and 8 bases at J, with 14 bases between. This CDR3 region has 12 residues. CDR3 protein: CASSNWDTQQYF. The CDR3 nucleotides read TGTGCCAGCAGCAATTGGGACACTCAGCAGTACTTC.

Notes on this clonotype: This clone may be a read error of a much larger clone one base away. The V call is TRBV7-9, the J call TRBJ1-1, with D possibly being TRBD1 (5 bases). V shed 7 bases and J shed 1 base, with 13 bases lying between them. Looked up from germline, CDR1 is SEHNR and CDR2 is FQNEAQ (reference sequence). This CDR3 comprises 14 residues. CDR3 in DNA: TGTGCCAGCATCAAAGGGGCAGAGAACACTGAAGCTTTCTTT. Encoded protein: CASIKGAENTEAFF.

In its sample, this clonotype was seen a few times. This chain links TRBV7-2 with TRBJ1-5, with TRBD1 matching over 7 bases. Per germline, CDR1 SGHTA and CDR2 FQGNSA. V dropped 5 bases and J dropped 5; count of bases not matched to a gene: 15. The CDR3 covers 17 residues. This chain's CDR3 is CASSQDDVTGFDQPQHF. In DNA, the CDR3 is TGTGCCAGCAGCCAAGATGATGTGACAGGGTTTGATCAGCCCCAGCATTTT.

This clonotype turned up a few times. This sequence joins TRBV7-9 and TRBJ1-1; 7 nucleotides align to TRBD1. CDR1 and CDR2 from the germline V gene are SEHNR and FQNEAQ (reference sequence). The junction had 7 bases not matched to a gene; V was cut back by 3 bases and J by 6 bases. The CDR3 is 14 residues long. The CDR3 reads CASSFDRVGAEAFF. The CDR3, as DNA: TGTGCCAGCAGCTTCGACAGGGTGGGCGCTGAAGCTTTCTTT. The variable domain in full, with the rest retrieved from reference TRBV7-9 and TRBJ1-1, is DTGVSQNPRHKITKRGQNVTFRCDPISEHNRLYWYRQTLGQGPEFLTYFQNEAQLEKSRLLSDRFSAERPKGSFSTLEIQRTEQGDSAMYLCASSFDRVGAEAFFGQGTRLTVV.

The chain's CDR3 is CSARGHPGANEKLFF. CDR3 coding DNA: TGCAGTGCTAGGGGTCATCCCGGGGCTAATGAAAAACTGTTTTTT. V is TRBV20-1 and J is TRBJ1-4; D is unclear. Germline loops: CDR1 DFQATT, CDR2 SNEGSKA (reference sequence). The CDR3 extends over 15 amino acids. Trimming took off 3 bases at V and 3 bases at J, with 14 bases between the two ends.

This clonotype was seen a handful of times. V is TRBV12-3 or TRBV12-4 and J is TRBJ2-7, with 10 bases fitting TRBD1. V was clipped by 3 bases and J by 6 bases; unmatched bases: 8. There are 15 residues in the CDR3. Written as DNA, the CDR3 is TGTGCCAGCAGTTTTATTGGGACAGGGGTACGCGAGCAGTACTTC. Its translation is CASSFIGTGVREQYF.

The CDR3 reads CASSSMAGDWANYGYTF. CDR3 DNA sequence: TGTGCCAGCAGCTCTATGGCAGGGGACTGGGCCAACTATGGCTACACCTTC. The gene calls are TRBV9 and TRBJ1-2; TRBD1 is a possible D gene (6 bases). The length of the CDR3 is 17 residues. The germline V and J ends were trimmed by 4 bases and 2 bases, with 21 bases remaining between them. Germline CDR1 reads SGDLS; CDR2 reads YYNGEE. Full variable domain (outside the CDR3, taken from reference TRBV9 and TRBJ1-2): DSGVTQTPKHLITATGQRVTLRCSPRSGDLSVYWYQQSLDQGLQFLIQYYNGEERAKGNILERFSAQQFPDLHSELNLSSLELGDSALYFCASSSMAGDWANYGYTFGSGTRLTVV.